This TCR beta chain appears in the sequencing data of a study of T cell responses to AZD1222 COVID-19 vaccine. The CDR3 contains 12 residues. Germline CDR1 and CDR2: GTSNPN and SVGIG (reference sequence). V was clipped by 5 bases and J by 8 bases; unmatched bases: 7. Repertoires were generated with immunoSEQ multiplex PCR, while TCRdb's copy carries only in-frame clones and drops some. This sample has about 90,000 clones, with 80% to 90% found just once. The rearrangement joins TRBV30 to TRBJ1-2; 8 bases are shared with TRBD1. This TCR derives from an adult in good health. The sample was peripheral blood, taken on day 0 of AZD1222 vaccination. This CDR3 reads CAWYRGAGGYTF. The CDR3 DNA follows: TGTGCCTGGTACAGGGGGGCGGGAGGCTACACCTTC. The full variable domain, rest sourced from reference TRBV30 and TRBJ1-2, is SQTIHQWPATLVQPVGSPLSLECTVEGTSNPNLYWYRQAAGRGLQLLFYSVGIGQISSEVPQNLSASRPQDRQFILSSKKLLLSDSGFYLCAWYRGAGGYTFGSGTRLTVV.